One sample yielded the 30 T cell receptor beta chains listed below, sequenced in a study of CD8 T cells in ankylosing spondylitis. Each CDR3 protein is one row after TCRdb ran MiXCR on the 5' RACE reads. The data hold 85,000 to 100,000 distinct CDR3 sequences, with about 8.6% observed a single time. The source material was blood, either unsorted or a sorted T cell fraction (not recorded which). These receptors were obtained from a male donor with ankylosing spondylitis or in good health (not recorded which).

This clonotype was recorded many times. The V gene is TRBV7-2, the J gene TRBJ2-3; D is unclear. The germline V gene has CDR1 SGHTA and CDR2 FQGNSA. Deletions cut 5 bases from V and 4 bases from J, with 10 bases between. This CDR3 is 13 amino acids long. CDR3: CASSANRADTQYF. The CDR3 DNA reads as TGTGCCAGCAGCGCGAACAGAGCAGATACGCAGTATTTT.

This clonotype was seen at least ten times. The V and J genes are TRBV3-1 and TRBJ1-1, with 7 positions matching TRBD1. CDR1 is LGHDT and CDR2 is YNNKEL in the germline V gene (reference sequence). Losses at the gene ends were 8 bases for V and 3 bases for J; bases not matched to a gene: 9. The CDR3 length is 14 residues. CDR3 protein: CASHRAGGDTEAFF. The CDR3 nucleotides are TGTGCCAGCCACAGGGCAGGGGGGGACACTGAAGCTTTCTTT.

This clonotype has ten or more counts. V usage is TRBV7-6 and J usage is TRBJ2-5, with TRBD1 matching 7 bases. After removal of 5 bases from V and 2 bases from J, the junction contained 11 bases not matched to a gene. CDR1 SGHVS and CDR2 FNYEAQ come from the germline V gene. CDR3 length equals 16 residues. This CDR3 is CASSSRDRRPQETQYF. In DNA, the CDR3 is TGTGCCAGCAGCAGCCGGGACAGACGACCACAAGAGACCCAGTACTTC.

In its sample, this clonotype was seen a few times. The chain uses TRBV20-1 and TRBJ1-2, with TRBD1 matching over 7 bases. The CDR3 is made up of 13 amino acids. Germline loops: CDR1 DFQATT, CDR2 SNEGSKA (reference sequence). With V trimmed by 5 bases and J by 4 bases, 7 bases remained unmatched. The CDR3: CSAEEAGGYGYTF. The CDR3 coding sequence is TGCAGTGCTGAGGAGGCAGGGGGCTATGGCTACACCTTC.

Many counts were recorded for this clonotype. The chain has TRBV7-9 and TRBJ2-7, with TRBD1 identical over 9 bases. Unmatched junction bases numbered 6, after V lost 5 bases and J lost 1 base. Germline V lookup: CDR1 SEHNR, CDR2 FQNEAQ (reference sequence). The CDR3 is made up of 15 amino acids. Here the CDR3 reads CASSRPGQGSYEQYF. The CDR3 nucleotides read TGTGCCAGCAGCCGACCGGGACAGGGATCCTACGAGCAGTACTTC.

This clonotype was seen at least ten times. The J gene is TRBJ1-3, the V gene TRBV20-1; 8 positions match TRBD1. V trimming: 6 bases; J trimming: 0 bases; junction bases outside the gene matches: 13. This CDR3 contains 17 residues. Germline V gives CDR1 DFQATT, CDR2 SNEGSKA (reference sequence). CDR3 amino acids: CSAAGQGLESSGNTIYF. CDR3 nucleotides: TGCAGTGCAGCAGGACAGGGTCTAGAGAGCTCTGGAAACACCATATATTTT.

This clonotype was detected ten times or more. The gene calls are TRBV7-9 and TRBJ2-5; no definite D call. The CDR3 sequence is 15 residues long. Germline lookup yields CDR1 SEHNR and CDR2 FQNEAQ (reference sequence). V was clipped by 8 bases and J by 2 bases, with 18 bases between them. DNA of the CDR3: TGTGCCAGCTCTTCCTCCCTCGGCTCACAAGAGACCCAGTACTTC. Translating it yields CASSSSLGSQETQYF.

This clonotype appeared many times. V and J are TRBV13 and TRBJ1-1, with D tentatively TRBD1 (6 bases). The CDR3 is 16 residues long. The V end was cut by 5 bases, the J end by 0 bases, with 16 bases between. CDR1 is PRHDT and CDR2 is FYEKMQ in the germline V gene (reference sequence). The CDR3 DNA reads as TGTGCCAGCAGCCCCCCCCGGGGGGACATGAACACTGAAGCTTTCTTT. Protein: CASSPPRGDMNTEAFF. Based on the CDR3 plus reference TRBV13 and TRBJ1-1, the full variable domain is AAGVIQSPRHLIKEKRETATLKCYPIPRHDTVYWYQQGPGQDPQFLISFYEKMQSDKGSIPDRFSAQQFSDYHSELNMSSLELGDSALYFCASSPPRGDMNTEAFFGQGTRLTVV.

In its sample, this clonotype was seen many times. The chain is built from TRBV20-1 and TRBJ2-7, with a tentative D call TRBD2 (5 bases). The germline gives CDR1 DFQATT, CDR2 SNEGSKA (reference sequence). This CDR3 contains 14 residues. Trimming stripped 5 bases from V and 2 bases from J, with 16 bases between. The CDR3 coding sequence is TGCAGTGCTCTCACTAGAGTTGACGCCTACGAGCAGTACTTC. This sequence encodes CSALTRVDAYEQYF.

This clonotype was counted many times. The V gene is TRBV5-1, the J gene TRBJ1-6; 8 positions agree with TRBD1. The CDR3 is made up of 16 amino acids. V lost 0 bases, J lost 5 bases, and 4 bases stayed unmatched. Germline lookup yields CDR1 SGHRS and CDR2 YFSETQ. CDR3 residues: CASSLGQGFNNSPLHF. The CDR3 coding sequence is TGCGCCAGCAGCTTGGGACAGGGGTTCAATAATTCACCCCTCCACTTT.

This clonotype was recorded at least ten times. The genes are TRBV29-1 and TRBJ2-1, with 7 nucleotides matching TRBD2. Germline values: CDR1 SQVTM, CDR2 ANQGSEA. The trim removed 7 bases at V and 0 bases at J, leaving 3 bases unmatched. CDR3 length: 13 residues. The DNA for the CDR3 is TGCAGCGGCCTAGCGGACTCCTACAATGAGCAGTTCTTC. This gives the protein CSGLADSYNEQFF.

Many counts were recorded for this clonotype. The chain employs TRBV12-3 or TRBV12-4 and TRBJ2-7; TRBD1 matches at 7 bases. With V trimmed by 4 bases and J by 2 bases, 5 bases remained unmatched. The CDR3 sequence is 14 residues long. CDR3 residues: CASSSGQWPYEQYF. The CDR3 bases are TGTGCCAGCAGTTCGGGACAGTGGCCCTACGAGCAGTACTTC.

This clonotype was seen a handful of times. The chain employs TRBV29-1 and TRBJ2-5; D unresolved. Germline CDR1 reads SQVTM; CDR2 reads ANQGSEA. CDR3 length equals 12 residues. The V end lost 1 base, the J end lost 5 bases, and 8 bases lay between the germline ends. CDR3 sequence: CSVEVVRETQYF. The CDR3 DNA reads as TGCAGCGTTGAAGTGGTCCGTGAGACCCAGTACTTC.

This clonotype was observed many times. The CDR3 sequence is CSAPRYLRDEQFF. CDR3 DNA sequence: TGCAGTGCTCCTAGGTACCTTAGGGATGAGCAGTTCTTC. The chain is built from TRBV20-1 and TRBJ2-1; D not resolved. Germline-derived CDR1 and CDR2 are DFQATT and SNEGSKA (reference sequence). This CDR3 is built from 13 residues. Between the trimmed V and J ends, which lost 5 bases and 8 bases, there was a span of 16 bases.

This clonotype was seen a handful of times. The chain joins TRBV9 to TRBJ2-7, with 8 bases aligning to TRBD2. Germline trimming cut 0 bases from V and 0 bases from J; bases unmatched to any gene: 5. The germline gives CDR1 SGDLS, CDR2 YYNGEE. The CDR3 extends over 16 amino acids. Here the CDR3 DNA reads TGTGCCAGCAGCGTAGAACCTAGCGGGCCCTCCTACGAGCAGTACTTC. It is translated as CASSVEPSGPSYEQYF. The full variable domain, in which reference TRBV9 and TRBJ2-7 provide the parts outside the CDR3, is DSGVTQTPKHLITATGQRVTLRCSPRSGDLSVYWYQQSLDQGLQFLIQYYNGEERAKGNILERFSAQQFPDLHSELNLSSLELGDSALYFCASSVEPSGPSYEQYFGPGTRLTVT.

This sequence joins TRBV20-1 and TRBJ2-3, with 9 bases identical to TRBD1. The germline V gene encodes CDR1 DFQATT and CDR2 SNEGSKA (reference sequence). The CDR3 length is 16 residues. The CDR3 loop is CSFWGPGQGCTDTQYF. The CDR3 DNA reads TGCAGCTTCTGGGGCCCGGGACAGGGATGCACAGATACGCAGTATTTT.

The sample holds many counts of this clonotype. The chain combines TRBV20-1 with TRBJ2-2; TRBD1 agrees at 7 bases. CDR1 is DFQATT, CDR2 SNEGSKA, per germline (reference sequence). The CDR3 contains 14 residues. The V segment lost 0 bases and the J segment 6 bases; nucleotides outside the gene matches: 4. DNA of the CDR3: TGCAGTGCTAGAGAGTCGAGGGGGCCCGGGGAGCTGTTTTTT. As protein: CSARESRGPGELFF.

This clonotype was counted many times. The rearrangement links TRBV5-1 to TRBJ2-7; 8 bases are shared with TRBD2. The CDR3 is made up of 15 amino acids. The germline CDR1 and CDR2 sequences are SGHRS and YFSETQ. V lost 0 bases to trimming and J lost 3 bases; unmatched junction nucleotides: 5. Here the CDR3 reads CASSLDGTSHYEQYF. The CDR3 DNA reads TGCGCCAGCAGCTTGGATGGGACTAGTCACTACGAGCAGTACTTC.

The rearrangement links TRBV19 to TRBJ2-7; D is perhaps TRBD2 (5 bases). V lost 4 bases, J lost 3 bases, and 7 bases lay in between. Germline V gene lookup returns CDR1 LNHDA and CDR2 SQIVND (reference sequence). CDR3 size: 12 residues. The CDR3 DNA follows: TGTGCCAGTAGTAACCGGGACTACGAGCAGTACTTC. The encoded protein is CASSNRDYEQYF. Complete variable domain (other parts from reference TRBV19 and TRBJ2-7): DGGITQSPKYLFRKEGQNVTLSCEQNLNHDAMYWYRQDPGQGLRLIYYSQIVNDFQKGDIAEGYSVSREKKESFPLTVTSAQKNPTAFYLCASSNRDYEQYFGPGTRLTVT.

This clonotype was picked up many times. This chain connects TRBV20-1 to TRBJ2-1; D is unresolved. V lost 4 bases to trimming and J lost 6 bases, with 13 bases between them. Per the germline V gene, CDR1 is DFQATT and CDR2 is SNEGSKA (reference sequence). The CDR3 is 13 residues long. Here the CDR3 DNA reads TGCAGTGCTAAAAAGGGTACGGGCAATGAGCAGTTCTTC. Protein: CSAKKGTGNEQFF.

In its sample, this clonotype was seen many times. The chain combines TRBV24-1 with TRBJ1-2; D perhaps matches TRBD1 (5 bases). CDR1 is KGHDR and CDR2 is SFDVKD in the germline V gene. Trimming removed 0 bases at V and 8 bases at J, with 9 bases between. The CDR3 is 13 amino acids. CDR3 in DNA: TGTGCCACCAGTGATTTGAAGCAGGGAGGCTACACCTTC. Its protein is CATSDLKQGGYTF.

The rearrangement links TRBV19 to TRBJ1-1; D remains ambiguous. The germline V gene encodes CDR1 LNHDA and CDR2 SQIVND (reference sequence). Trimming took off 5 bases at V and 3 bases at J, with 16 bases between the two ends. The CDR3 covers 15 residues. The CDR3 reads CASSSPPQGHTEAFF. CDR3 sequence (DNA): TGTGCCAGTAGTTCCCCCCCGCAAGGCCACACTGAAGCTTTCTTT.

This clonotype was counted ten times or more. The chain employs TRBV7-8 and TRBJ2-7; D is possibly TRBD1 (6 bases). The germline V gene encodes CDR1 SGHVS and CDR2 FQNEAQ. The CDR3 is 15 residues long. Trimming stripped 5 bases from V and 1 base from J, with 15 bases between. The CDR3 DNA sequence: TGTGCCAGCAGCGCCGAGGGGGTTTGGTCCTACGAGCAGTACTTC. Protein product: CASSAEGVWSYEQYF.

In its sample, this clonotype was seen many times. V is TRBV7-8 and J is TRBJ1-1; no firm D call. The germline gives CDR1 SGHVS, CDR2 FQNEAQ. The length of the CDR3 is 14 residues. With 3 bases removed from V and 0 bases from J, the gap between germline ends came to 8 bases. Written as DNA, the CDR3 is TGTGCCAGCAGCTTGGGCAGTTTGAACACTGAAGCTTTCTTT. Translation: CASSLGSLNTEAFF. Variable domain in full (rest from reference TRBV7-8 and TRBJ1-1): GAGVSQSPRYKVAKRGQDVALRCDPISGHVSLFWYQQALGQGPEFLTYFQNEAQLDKSGLPSDRFFAERPEGSVSTLKIQRTQQEDSAVYLCASSLGSLNTEAFFGQGTRLTVV.

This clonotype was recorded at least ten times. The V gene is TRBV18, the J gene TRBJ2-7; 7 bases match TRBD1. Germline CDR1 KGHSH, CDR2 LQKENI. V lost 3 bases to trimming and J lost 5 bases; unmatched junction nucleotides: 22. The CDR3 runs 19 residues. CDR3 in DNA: TGTGCCAGCTCACCTAAACATGAGGGGGCGCGAGGATTCCTGGACGAGCAGTACTTC. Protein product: CASSPKHEGARGFLDEQYF.

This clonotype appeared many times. The chain's CDR3 is CASSLETSGSSQEQFF. Written as DNA, the CDR3 is TGTGCCAGCAGCCTTGAGACTAGCGGCTCTAGTCAGGAGCAGTTCTTC. The chain carries TRBV4-2 and TRBJ2-1; 9 bases map to TRBD2. This CDR3 comprises 16 residues. The trim removed 4 bases at V and 10 bases at J, leaving 14 bases unmatched. CDR1 LGHNA and CDR2 YNFKEQ come from the germline V gene.

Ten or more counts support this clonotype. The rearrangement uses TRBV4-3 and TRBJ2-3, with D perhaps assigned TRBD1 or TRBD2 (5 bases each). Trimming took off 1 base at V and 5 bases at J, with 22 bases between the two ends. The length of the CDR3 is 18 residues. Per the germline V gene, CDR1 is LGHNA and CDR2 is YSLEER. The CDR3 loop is CASSQAPPASFGGDTQYF. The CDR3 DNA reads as TGCGCCAGCAGCCAAGCCCCTCCGGCCTCTTTTGGGGGAGATACGCAGTATTTT.

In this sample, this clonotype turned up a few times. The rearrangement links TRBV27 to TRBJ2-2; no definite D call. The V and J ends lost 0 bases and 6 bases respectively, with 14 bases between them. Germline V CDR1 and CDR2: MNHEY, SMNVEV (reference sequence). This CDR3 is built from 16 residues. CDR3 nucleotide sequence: TGTGCCAGCAGTTTATCGCCCCCCCCTTTAGCCGGGGAGCTGTTTTTT. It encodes CASSLSPPPLAGELFF.

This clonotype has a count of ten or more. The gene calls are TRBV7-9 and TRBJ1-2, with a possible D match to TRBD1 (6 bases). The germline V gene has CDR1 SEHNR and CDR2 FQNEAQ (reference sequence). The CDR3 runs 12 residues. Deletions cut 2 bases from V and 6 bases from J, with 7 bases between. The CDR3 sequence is CASSLPGDGYTF. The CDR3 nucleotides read TGTGCCAGCAGCTTACCAGGGGATGGCTACACCTTC.

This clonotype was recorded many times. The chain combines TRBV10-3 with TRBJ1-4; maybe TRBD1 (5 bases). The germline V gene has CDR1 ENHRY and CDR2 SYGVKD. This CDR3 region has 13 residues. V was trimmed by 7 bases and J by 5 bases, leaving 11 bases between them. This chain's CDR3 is CAITRDLNEKLFF. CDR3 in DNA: TGTGCCATCACCCGGGACCTCAATGAAAAACTGTTTTTT.